The clone carrying this TCR beta chain was picked up one time. Antigen unknown. The sample originates from a study of cytomegalovirus exposure and HLA in healthy donors. Study conclusions and caveats: Some V segments, including TRBV6-2 and TRBV6-3, were excluded as indistinguishable. Common viral pathogens seemed to be connected with several of the most significant clusters, according to a later analysis.

Use of 60 Vbeta and 13 Jbeta primers characterized the PCR. Sequencing used immunoSEQ multiplex PCR; TCRdb keeps in-frame clones, though not all of them. The sample shows roughly 200,000 clones, roughly 80% of them seen only once. V lost 9 bases to trimming and J lost 2 bases; unmatched junction nucleotides: 8. The length of the CDR3 is 15 residues. Germline loops: CDR1 MNHNS, CDR2 SASEGT. This chain uses TRBV6-1 with TRBJ1-5; 9 positions agree with TRBD1. This receptor was obtained from a man between 50 and 59 years old in good health and CMV-seronegative. The source material was PBMCs. CDR3 residues: CASARTGEGNQPQHF. The CDR3 DNA sequence: TGTGCCAGTGCGAGGACAGGGGAAGGCAATCAGCCCCAGCATTTT.